This T cell receptor beta chain was found in a study of low-dose radiotherapy and immunotherapy resistance in tumors. Background on the study: Radiation delivery to Cohort 1 consisted of 0.5 Gy per fraction every 2 weeks, summing to 6.5 Gy. Patients took aspirin (300 mg orally, daily) for four cycles beginning at cycle 1 day 1. Ipilimumab 1 mg/kg every six weeks, together with nivolumab 240 mg every two weeks, was given intravenously to patients.

With TRAV- and TRBV-specific primers, first-strand cDNA was made, covering the alpha and beta chains. The authors ran around 19 PCR cycles to amplify TCRs with a constant-region primer and V-primer adapter. TCRdb re-derived calls from the reads in MiXCR, one entry per CDR3 protein. The sample contains more than 45,000 distinct CDR3 sequences, under 30% of which appear only once. Time point given: before trial treatment. Treatment of the donors consisted of nivolumab and ipilimumab (plus aspirin, low-dose cyclophosphamide and low-dose radiotherapy). This clonotype was observed many times. There are 17 residues in the CDR3. V was clipped by 3 bases and J by 4 bases, with 19 bases between them. The germline CDR1 and CDR2 sequences are MNHNS and SASEGT.

The material sequenced was PBMCs, taken before treatment. V usage is TRBV6-1 and J usage is TRBJ2-1; D not resolved. The sequence was collected from a male donor with prostate cancer. CDR3 bases: TGTGCCAGCAGTGACCCCCTTTCTTCTGACGTATACAATGAGCAGTTCTTC. Translation gives CASSDPLSSDVYNEQFF.